Following are 23 T cell receptor beta chains from one sample sequenced in a study of memory CD4+ T cells and cytomegalovirus serostatus. The sort gate was single viable CD3+CD4+CD8-CD45RO+ cells for memory CD4+ T cells. Method: immunoSEQ multiplex PCR; TCRdb's copy keeps in-frame clones and lacks some. The sample holds under 50,000 clones, around four fifths seen once. The sample taken for sequencing was memory CD4+ T cells from blood. Source of these receptors: an adult in good health and CMV-seronegative.

The chain uses TRBV4-2 and TRBJ2-3, with 8 bases that match TRBD2. Germline V CDR1 and CDR2: LGHNA, YNFKEQ. The CDR3 totals 16 residues. V lost 1 base, J lost 5 bases, and 8 bases stayed unmatched. For the CDR3, the DNA is TGTGCCAGCAGCCAAGCCGGGGGGGGAGGTCGAGATACGCAGTATTTT. Translation gives CASSQAGGGGRDTQYF.

The genes are TRBV6-1 and TRBJ2-7; D not certain. Trimming shortened V by 2 bases and J by 4 bases, and 9 bases separated the two germline ends. This CDR3 has 13 amino acids. CDR1 is MNHNS and CDR2 is SASEGT in the germline V gene. The CDR3 DNA reads as TGTGCCAGCAGTGAACCCCCAGTTTACGAGCAGTACTTC. Protein product: CASSEPPVYEQYF.

DNA of the CDR3: TGTGCCTGGACCCACGGGACTAGCGGGGGATACGAGCAGTACTTC. Its translation: CAWTHGTSGGYEQYF. This sequence joins TRBV30 and TRBJ2-7; 14 bases map to TRBD2. Germline V lookup: CDR1 GTSNPN, CDR2 SVGIG (reference sequence). This CDR3 contains 15 residues. The V segment lost 4 bases and the J segment 4 bases; nucleotides outside the gene matches: 6.

The chain couples TRBV9 to TRBJ2-3; perhaps TRBD2 as D (5 bases). This CDR3 has 14 amino acids. Germline V gene sequence: CDR1 SGDLS, CDR2 YYNGEE. The V end lost 0 bases, the J end lost 6 bases, and 11 bases lay between the germline ends. The chain's CDR3 is CASSVGAGGDTQYF. CDR3 DNA: TGTGCCAGCAGCGTAGGGGCAGGCGGGGATACGCAGTATTTT. Filled out from reference TRBV9 and TRBJ2-3, the complete variable domain reads DSGVTQTPKHLITATGQRVTLRCSPRSGDLSVYWYQQSLDQGLQFLIQYYNGEERAKGNILERFSAQQFPDLHSELNLSSLELGDSALYFCASSVGAGGDTQYFGPGTRLTVL.

The genes are TRBV5-4 and TRBJ1-2; a weak D match, TRBD1 (5 bases). Per the germline V gene, CDR1 is SGHNT and CDR2 is YYREEE (reference sequence). Trimming took 4 bases from V and 5 from J, leaving 18 bases between them. This CDR3 is 15 amino acids long. The CDR3 DNA reads TGTGCCAGCAGCGCCGGGGGAGTTCAGTATTATGGCTACACCTTC. This gives the protein CASSAGGVQYYGYTF. Full variable domain (rest looked up from reference TRBV5-4 and TRBJ1-2): ETGVTQSPTHLIKTRGQQVTLRCSSQSGHNTVSWYQQALGQGPQFIFQYYREEENGRGNFPPRFSGLQFPNYSSELNVNALELDDSALYLCASSAGGVQYYGYTFGSGTRLTVV.

The rearrangement joins TRBV7-2 to TRBJ2-5; D call uncertain. The CDR3 covers 15 residues. The germline CDR1 and CDR2 sequences are SGHTA and FQGNSA. V lost 0 bases and J 5 bases, leaving 13 bases between the germline ends. CDR3 nucleotides: TGTGCCAGCAGCTTAGCGCGCCACCTCGGGGAGACCCAGTACTTC. Protein product: CASSLARHLGETQYF.

This clone has a handful of counts. V gene TRBV2 combines with J gene TRBJ1-5, with D perhaps matching TRBD1 (6 bases). The germline V gene has CDR1 SNHLY and CDR2 FYNNEI. Trimming removed 7 bases at V and 7 bases at J, with 11 bases between. The CDR3 loop spans 12 amino acids. CDR3 nucleotides: TGTGCCAGCACGACAGGAATCCAGCCCCAGCATTTT. It is translated as CASTTGIQPQHF.

The chain combines TRBV20-1 with TRBJ1-5; D unclear. The CDR3 spans 11 residues. Germline V lookup: CDR1 DFQATT, CDR2 SNEGSKA (reference sequence). Trimming cost V 6 bases and J 3 bases, with 6 bases left between them. Here the CDR3 reads CSAGLNQPQHF. The CDR3 coding sequence is TGCAGTGCCGGACTCAATCAGCCCCAGCATTTT.

The J gene is TRBJ2-7, the V gene TRBV7-2; D is possibly TRBD1 or TRBD2 (5 bases each). CDR1 and CDR2 from the germline V gene are SGHTA and FQGNSA. The CDR3 runs to 15 residues. V lost 0 bases to trimming and J lost 3 bases, with 12 bases between them. Here the CDR3 reads CASSLAWGKNYEQYF. The CDR3 coding sequence is TGTGCCAGCAGCTTAGCGTGGGGGAAGAACTACGAGCAGTACTTC.

The rearrangement uses TRBV5-1 and TRBJ2-2; TRBD1 matches 7 bases. The CDR3 length is 15 residues. The germline gives CDR1 SGHRS, CDR2 YFSETQ. J gave up 6 bases and V 3 bases, and 8 bases lay outside the gene matches. The CDR3 DNA sequence: TGCGCCAGCAGCTCCCCCCGTAGGGGGCCCGGGGAGCTGTTTTTT. This sequence encodes CASSSPRRGPGELFF.

The chain carries TRBV5-4 and TRBJ1-1, with a tentative D call TRBD1 (6 bases). This CDR3 spans 14 amino acids. V lost 4 bases, J lost 4 bases, and 14 bases lay in between. The germline V gene encodes CDR1 SGHNT and CDR2 YYREEE (reference sequence). CDR3 protein: CASSMDRFRTEAFF. In nucleotides, the CDR3 is TGTGCCAGCAGCATGGACAGATTTCGCACTGAAGCTTTCTTT.

V gene TRBV10-3 combines with J gene TRBJ1-6; D call uncertain. The CDR3 consists of 15 residues. With 7 bases removed from V and 7 bases from J, the gap between germline ends came to 17 bases. In germline, CDR1 is ENHRY, CDR2 SYGVKD. The CDR3 region has the DNA TGTGCCATCAACCAAGGTAGTACAATGAATTCACCCCTCCACTTT. Residues: CAINQGSTMNSPLHF.

CDR3 sequence: CASSFGASGGHAYEQYF. The CDR3 nucleotides read TGCGCCAGCAGCTTCGGGGCTAGCGGGGGGCACGCCTACGAGCAGTACTTC. The rearrangement uses TRBV5-1 and TRBJ2-5, with TRBD2 matching over 11 bases. The last part of the DNA fits TRBJ2-7 better; the J call may be wrong. This CDR3 has 17 residues. Germline CDR1 SGHRS, CDR2 YFSETQ.

The chain links TRBV27 to TRBJ1-2, with D possibly matching TRBD1 (5 bases). V lost 3 bases, J lost 4 bases, and 15 bases lay in between. This CDR3 spans 15 amino acids. The germline V gene encodes CDR1 MNHEY and CDR2 SMNVEV (reference sequence). CDR3 region: CASSLYGQGPYGYTF. For the CDR3, the DNA is TGTGCCAGCAGTTTGTATGGCCAGGGTCCCTATGGCTACACCTTC.

Sample share makes this clone medium-sized. The CDR3 nucleotides are TGTGCCAGCAGCGAAGGACTAGCGGAGACCGAGCAGTACTTC. Encoded protein: CASSEGLAETEQYF. The rearrangement links TRBV7-9 to TRBJ2-7; TRBD2 aligns across 10 bases. CDR1 SEHNR and CDR2 FQNEAQ come from the germline V gene (reference sequence). J gave up 6 bases and V 5 bases, and 7 bases lay outside the gene matches. This CDR3 region has 14 residues.

This sequence joins TRBV29-1 and TRBJ2-2, with 15 bases aligning to TRBD2. The ends lost 6 bases at V and 8 bases at J; junction bases unmatched: 4. Germline values: CDR1 SQVTM, CDR2 ANQGSEA. CDR3 size: 14 residues. The CDR3 protein is CSVRTSGGAGELFF. The CDR3 DNA is TGCAGCGTCAGGACTAGCGGGGGGGCAGGGGAGCTGTTTTTT.

V gene TRBV19 combines with J gene TRBJ1-5; D remains ambiguous. Trimming removed 6 bases at V and 0 bases at J, with 12 bases between. This CDR3 comprises 15 residues. Germline values: CDR1 LNHDA, CDR2 SQIVND (reference sequence). The CDR3 DNA reads as TGTGCCAGTAGAGAACAGAGGGCTAGCAATCAGCCCCAGCATTTT. It codes for CASREQRASNQPQHF.

This clone was seen just once. This specimen includes other DNA sequences encoding the same CDR3. The genes are TRBV7-2 and TRBJ1-2; a weak D match, TRBD1 (6 bases). The germline V gene has CDR1 SGHTA and CDR2 FQGNSA. The CDR3 runs to 13 residues. The V end was cut by 4 bases, the J end by 7 bases, with 13 bases between. The CDR3 DNA reads as TGTGCCAGCAGCTCCACAGGGTCGGGTGGCTACACCTTC. It codes for CASSSTGSGGYTF.

The rearrangement joins TRBV13 to TRBJ2-4; tentative D call: TRBD2 (5 bases). Trimming removed 5 bases from V and 0 bases from J, with 32 bases in between. CDR3 length: 22 amino acids. CDR1 is PRHDT and CDR2 is FYEKMQ in the germline V gene (reference sequence). The CDR3 loop reads CASSQIKTPGNWVKIAKNIQYF. The CDR3, as DNA: TGTGCCAGCAGCCAAATAAAAACTCCGGGAAACTGGGTCAAAATAGCCAAAAACATTCAGTACTTC.

The chain links TRBV18 to TRBJ1-3; D gene ambiguous. The germline V gene encodes CDR1 KGHSH and CDR2 LQKENI. V was clipped by 5 bases and J by 0 bases, with 11 bases between them. The CDR3 covers 15 residues. CDR3 coding DNA: TGTGCCAGCTCATTGGACGGAAACTCTGGAAACACCATATATTTT. Residues: CASSLDGNSGNTIYF.

The V and J genes are TRBV28 and TRBJ2-7; 13 nucleotides line up with TRBD2. Trimming cost V 5 bases and J 2 bases; bases outside gene matches: 3. The length of the CDR3 is 15 residues. Germline CDR1 is MDHEN and CDR2 is SYDVKM. CDR3: CASSPGTSGAYEQYF. The CDR3, as DNA: TGTGCCAGCAGTCCCGGGACTAGCGGGGCCTACGAGCAGTACTTC.

In its sample, this clone was seen once. The chain joins TRBV19 to TRBJ1-2, with D unclear. The CDR3 is 13 residues long. Germline CDR1 is LNHDA and CDR2 is SQIVND (reference sequence). V dropped 5 bases and J dropped 2 bases, with 9 bases sitting between them. The CDR3 loop reads CASSFGRNYGYTF. The CDR3 DNA sequence: TGTGCCAGTAGTTTCGGCCGGAACTATGGCTACACCTTC. The full variable domain, completed using reference TRBV19 and TRBJ1-2, is DGGITQSPKYLFRKEGQNVTLSCEQNLNHDAMYWYRQDPGQGLRLIYYSQIVNDFQKGDIAEGYSVSREKKESFPLTVTSAQKNPTAFYLCASSFGRNYGYTFGSGTRLTVV.

The chain joins TRBV9 to TRBJ1-2; D is ambiguous. Germline-derived CDR1 and CDR2 are SGDLS and YYNGEE. CDR3 length: 13 residues. The V and J ends lost 2 bases and 8 bases respectively, with 13 bases between them. The CDR3 bases are TGTGCCAGCAGCGTGTTGGGTTTTGGGGGCTACACCTTC. Translating gives CASSVLGFGGYTF.